The rows below give T cell receptor beta chains drawn from one sample of a study of immune evolution from preneoplasia to lung adenocarcinoma. The method was immunoSEQ multiplex PCR; TCRdb's version includes in-frame clones alone and lacks a portion of them. The sample has some 41,000 clones; under 80% are singletons. Sequenced: FFPE invasive lung adenocarcinoma tissue. The source of these receptors is a person aged 55 to 70 with lung adenocarcinoma. Each CDR3 is given with its conserved first and last residue. The D gene is left open where the match is weak. The size of a clone is reported for some rows only, either as once, few or many, or as a class for expanded clones.

J gene	clone size	D gene	V gene	CDR3 DNA	CDR3 protein
TRBJ2-1	NA	TRBD2	TRBV7-6	TGTGCCAGCAGCTCCGGGACTAGCGGGACCTACAATGAGCAGTTCTTC	CASSSGTSGTYNEQFF
TRBJ2-2	once	NA	TRBV6-1	TGTGCCAGCAGTGAAACTCTACTTGGGGAGCTGTTTTTT	CASSETLLGELFF
TRBJ1-4	NA	TRBD1	TRBV15	TGTGCCACCAGCACCCGCCATATAGGGGGACAGGGGGCAACTAATGAAAAACTGTTTTTT	CATSTRHIGGQGATNEKLFF
TRBJ2-7	NA	NA	TRBV5-1	TGCGCCAGCAGCTTGGGGTCGGGAGTGGGCCGCGAGCAGTACTTC	CASSLGSGVGREQYF
TRBJ2-1	NA	NA	TRBV9	TGTGCCAGCACCCGGGGGGCTTACAATGAGCAGTTCTTC	CASTRGAYNEQFF
TRBJ1-2	NA	NA	TRBV2	TGTGCCAGCGGAACGGGAGGGGATTACTATGGCTACACCTTC	CASGTGGDYYGYTF
TRBJ2-7	NA	TRBD2	TRBV9	TGTGCCAGCAGCGTAGAGGCGGGAGTTCTCTACGAGCAGTACTTC	CASSVEAGVLYEQYF
TRBJ1-1	NA	NA	TRBV20-1	TGCAGTGCAAGCCCATTCGAGGAAGCTTTCTTT	CSASPFEEAFF
TRBJ1-2	NA	NA	TRBV6-5	TGTGCCAGCAGTCCGTCCCCACTCCATGGCTACACCTTC	CASSPSPLHGYTF
TRBJ2-1	NA	NA	TRBV1	TGCACCAGCAGCCAAGGAAGGGGGAGGGACCTCTACAATGAGCAGTTCTTC	CTSSQGRGRDLYNEQFF
TRBJ2-7	NA	TRBD1	TRBV6-5	TGTGCCAGCAGTTACGGGACAGGGTACTACGAGCAGTACTTC	CASSYGTGYYEQYF
TRBJ2-7	NA	NA	TRBV18	TGTGCCAGCTCCTGGGGCTACGAGCAGTACTTC	CASSWGYEQYF
TRBJ1-1	NA	NA	TRBV9	TGTGCCAGCAGCGGGTCGAACACTGAAGCTTTCTTT	CASSGSNTEAFF
TRBJ1-5	NA	NA	TRBV7-2	TGTGCCAGCAGCTTGTCGGGGACTAACAATCAGCCCCAGCATTTT	CASSLSGTNNQPQHF
TRBJ2-3	NA	NA	TRBV7-3	TGTGCCAGCAGCTTAGCCGGGGCAGATACGCAGTATTTT	CASSLAGADTQYF
TRBJ2-2	NA	NA	TRBV14	TGTGCCAGCAGCCAAGAACTAGGGAACACCGGGGAGCTGTTTTTT	CASSQELGNTGELFF
TRBJ2-3	NA	NA	TRBV5-8	TGTGCCAGCAGCAGGGGAATTCTGACAGATACGCAGTATTTT	CASSRGILTDTQYF
TRBJ2-4	NA	TRBD2	TRBV30	TGTGCCTGGAGCGGGGGGGTTCTAGCCAAAAACATTCAGTACTTC	CAWSGGVLAKNIQYF
TRBJ2-3	few	NA	TRBV5-4	TGTGCCAGCAGCTTTAGCACAGATACGCAGTATTTT	CASSFSTDTQYF
TRBJ1-1	NA	NA	TRBV9	TGTGCCAGCAGCTTTAGGGGGTACACTGAAGCTTTCTTT	CASSFRGYTEAFF
TRBJ2-5	NA	TRBD2	TRBV7-6	TGTGCCAGCAGCTTAGGACTAGCGAGCCAAGAGACCCAGTACTTC	CASSLGLASQETQYF
TRBJ2-2	NA	NA	TRBV2	TGTGCCAGCAGAGACATTTCAGGGGAGCTGTTTTTT	CASRDISGELFF